This T cell receptor beta chain was sequenced during a study of vaccination effects on CD4 cells after COVID-19. Study information: Pools of viral peptides were used by the ViraFEST assay to expand antigen-specific CD4+ T cells ahead of sequencing. Study-wide results and caveats: Cross-reaction with common cold coronaviruses was seen in only 1 of 255 vaccine-induced clones from healthy vaccinees.

Trimming took 4 bases from V and 0 from J; bases not matched to a gene: 6. The CDR3 runs 16 residues. Germline V gene lookup returns CDR1 SGHAT and CDR2 FQNNGV. With respect to this clone: Its specificity is not known.

Measured with immunoSEQ multiplex PCR; TCRdb has only the in-frame clones, and not every one. The data contain about 70,000 clones, roughly three quarters of them seen just once; the ten biggest clones take up around 2%. When around 10 days of culture had elapsed, CD4+ T cells were isolated. Previously uninfected by SARS-CoV-2, the vaccine recipients also showed negative nucleocapsid antibodies. This sample comprised CD4+ T cells from PBMCs cultured without peptide, obtained before COVID-19 vaccination. The clonotype comes from a human donor who received a COVID-19 vaccine. The rearrangement joins TRBV11-2 to TRBJ2-1; 7 bases fit TRBD1. The CDR3: CASSSPGQASYNEQFF. The CDR3 region has the DNA TGTGCCAGCAGCTCCCCAGGACAGGCCTCCTACAATGAGCAGTTCTTC. The variable domain in full, with the rest retrieved from reference TRBV11-2 and TRBJ2-1, is EAGVAQSPRYKIIEKRQSVAFWCNPISGHATLYWYQQILGQGPKLLIQFQNNGVVDDSQLPKDRFSAERLKGVDSTLKIQPAKLEDSAVYLCASSSPGQASYNEQFFGPGTRLTVL.